Listed below are T cell receptor beta chains from one sample, sequenced in a study of siplizumab effects on memory and regulatory T cells. The data were produced by immunoSEQ multiplex PCR, yet TCRdb's version contains in-frame clones alone and is incomplete. The sample includes 80,000 to 130,000 clones, roughly 94% of them seen just once. The specimen sequenced was Tregs sorted from blood. These receptors originate from a human donor in good health. Both conserved end residues are part of each CDR3.

TRBV30,TRBJ1-2,12,CAWSKGNYGYTF
TRBV7-2,TRBJ2-3,14,CASSPRGDTDTQYF
TRBV6-1,TRBJ2-7,12,CASSVWGYEQYF
TRBV11-2,TRBJ1-1,13,CASSGHRATEAFF
TRBV28,TRBJ2-7,20,CASSSPAPRVGLSKIYEQYF
TRBV28,TRBJ2-5,15,CASRRSATRQETQYF
TRBV9,TRBJ2-3,15,CASRGLAGHADTQYF
TRBV30,TRBJ2-5,12,CAWNREVETQYF
TRBV4-1,TRBJ2-5,16,CASSQDKGLAGGTQYF
TRBV18,TRBJ2-7,15,CASSPSGAGHYEQYF
TRBV9,TRBJ1-4,14,CASSPGRFNEKLFF
TRBV5-1,TRBJ2-3,18,CASSLATVPSPSTDTQYF
TRBV28,TRBJ1-1,16,CASSPTKQGGNTEAFF
TRBV7-9,TRBJ1-5,13,CASLEGRNQPQHF
TRBV4-2,TRBJ2-4,16,CASSQGRGEAKNIQYF
TRBV28,TRBJ2-7,15,CASRYSSGYTYEQYF
TRBV20-1,TRBJ2-5,11,CSARIWETQYF
TRBV6-5,TRBJ2-7,15,CASKLGAGASLEQYF
TRBV2,TRBJ1-5,15,CASSEVGPIYQPQHF
TRBV5-1,TRBJ2-5,14,CASSMQGPQETQYF
TRBV28,TRBJ2-3,14,CASARGWGTDTQYF
TRBV5-6,TRBJ1-5,14,CASSFSMSNQPQHF
TRBV6-5,TRBJ2-7,14,CASSYGLSSYEQYF
TRBV18,TRBJ1-6,14,CASSPREGNSPLHF
TRBV28,TRBJ2-6,16,CASRQLRRSGANVLTF
TRBV6-5,TRBJ2-5,16,CASSYSIGGRQETQYF
TRBV7-9,TRBJ2-1,15,CASSLAGTSYNEQFF
TRBV27,TRBJ2-1,16,CASTPLGLLGSNEQFF
TRBV6-6,TRBJ2-1,14,CASSYTSGRYEQFF
TRBV7-9,TRBJ2-2,17,CASSPGGTSGITGELFF
TRBV14,TRBJ2-7,16,CASSRPPGVETYEQYF
TRBV20-1,TRBJ2-7,11,CSALTRYEQYF
TRBV7-2,TRBJ2-5,15,CASSLFGQGVETQYF
TRBV5-5,TRBJ2-3,17,CASSPLGSSGYTDTQYF
TRBV30,TRBJ1-3,13,CASLVGAGNTTYF
TRBV5-3,TRBJ1-5,18,CARSLLGSVRDSNQPQHF
TRBV7-8,TRBJ2-4,12,CASSSVRDIQYF
TRBV2,TRBJ2-3,16,CASGGGLRPFTDTQYF
TRBV30,TRBJ1-2,13,CAWTPDRDYGYTF
TRBV20-1,TRBJ2-7,11,CSASGGNEQYF
TRBV12-5,TRBJ2-7,18,CASARVGSGRAETYEQYF
TRBV18,TRBJ1-1,14,CASSLTLQVNEAFF
TRBV28,TRBJ2-3,14,CASKTSDLTDTQYF
TRBV10-2,TRBJ1-1,14,CASRVPGRGTEAFF
TRBV5-3,TRBJ2-7,12,CARGQGPLEQYF
TRBV5-1,TRBJ2-6,18,CASSLRLAGDSGANVLTF
TRBV6-6,TRBJ1-4,14,CASAMGEANEKLFF
TRBV7-9,TRBJ1-2,14,CASSTRQFNYGYTF
TRBV27,TRBJ1-1,16,CASASISGQTNTEAFF
TRBV18,TRBJ2-3,12,CASSRPTDTQYF
TRBV5-1,TRBJ2-3,19,CASSLVGDWRASSTDTQYF